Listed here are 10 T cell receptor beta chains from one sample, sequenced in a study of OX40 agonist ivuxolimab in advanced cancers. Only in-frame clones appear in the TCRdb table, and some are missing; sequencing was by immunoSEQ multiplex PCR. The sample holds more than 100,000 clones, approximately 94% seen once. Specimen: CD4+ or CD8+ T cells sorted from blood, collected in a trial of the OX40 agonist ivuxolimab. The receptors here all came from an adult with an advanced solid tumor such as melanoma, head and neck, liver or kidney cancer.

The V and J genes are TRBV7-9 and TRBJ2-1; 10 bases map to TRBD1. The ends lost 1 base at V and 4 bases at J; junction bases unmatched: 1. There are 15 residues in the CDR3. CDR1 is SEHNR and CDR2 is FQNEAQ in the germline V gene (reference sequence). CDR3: CASSLGQGAYNEQFF. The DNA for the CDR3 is TGTGCCAGCAGCTTAGGACAGGGGGCTTACAATGAGCAGTTCTTC.

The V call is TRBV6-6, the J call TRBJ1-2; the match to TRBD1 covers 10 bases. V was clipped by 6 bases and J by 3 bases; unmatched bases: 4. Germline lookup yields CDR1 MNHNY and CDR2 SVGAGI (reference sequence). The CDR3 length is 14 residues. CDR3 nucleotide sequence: TGTGCCAGCAGCACGACAGGGGGCCACTATGGCTACACCTTC. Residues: CASSTTGGHYGYTF.

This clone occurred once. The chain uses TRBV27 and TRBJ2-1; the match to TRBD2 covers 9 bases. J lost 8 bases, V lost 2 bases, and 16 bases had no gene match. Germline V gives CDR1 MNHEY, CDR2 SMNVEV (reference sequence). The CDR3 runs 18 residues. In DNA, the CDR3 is TGTGCCAGCAGTTTAGCGGGAGGGTCAATCGGGAGGATATATGAGCAGTTCTTC. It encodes CASSLAGGSIGRIYEQFF.

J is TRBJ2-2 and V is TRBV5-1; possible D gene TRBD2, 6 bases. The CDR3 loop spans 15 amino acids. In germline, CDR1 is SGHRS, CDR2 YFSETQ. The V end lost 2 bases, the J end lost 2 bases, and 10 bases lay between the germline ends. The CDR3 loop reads CASSFLSGNTGELFF. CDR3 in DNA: TGCGCCAGCAGCTTCCTTAGCGGAAACACCGGGGAGCTGTTTTTT. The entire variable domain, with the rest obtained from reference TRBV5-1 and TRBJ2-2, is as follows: KAGVTQTPRYLIKTRGQQVTLSCSPISGHRSVSWYQQTPGQGLQFLFEYFSETQRNKGNFPGRFSGRQFSNSRSEMNVSTLELGDSALYLCASSFLSGNTGELFFGEGSRLTVL.

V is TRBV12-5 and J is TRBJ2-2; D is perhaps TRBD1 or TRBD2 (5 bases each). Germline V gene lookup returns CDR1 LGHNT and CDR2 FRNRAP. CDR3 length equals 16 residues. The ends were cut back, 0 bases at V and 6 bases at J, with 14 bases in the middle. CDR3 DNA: TGTGCTAGTGGTTTGGTACGAAGGCAGGGAGCCGGGGAGCTGTTTTTT. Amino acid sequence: CASGLVRRQGAGELFF.

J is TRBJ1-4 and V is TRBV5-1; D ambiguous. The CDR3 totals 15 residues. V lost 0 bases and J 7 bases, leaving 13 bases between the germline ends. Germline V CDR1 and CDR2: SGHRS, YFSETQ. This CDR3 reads CASSLARGVGEKLFF. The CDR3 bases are TGCGCCAGCAGCTTGGCCCGAGGTGTCGGTGAAAAACTGTTTTTT.

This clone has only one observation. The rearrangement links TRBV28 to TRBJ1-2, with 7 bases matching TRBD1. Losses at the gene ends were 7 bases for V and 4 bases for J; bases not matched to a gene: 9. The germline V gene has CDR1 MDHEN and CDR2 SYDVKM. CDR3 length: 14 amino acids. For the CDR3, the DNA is TGTGCCAGCATACGGACAGGCGAAGGCTATGGCTACACCTTC. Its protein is CASIRTGEGYGYTF.

The CDR3 is CASSPPWNRGTEAFF. CDR3 nucleotide sequence: TGTGCCAGCTCACCACCGTGGAACAGGGGGACTGAAGCTTTCTTT. This chain connects TRBV18 to TRBJ1-1; 8 bases map to TRBD1. CDR3 size: 15 residues. J was trimmed by 5 bases and V by 0 bases; bases with no gene match: 5. Per the germline V gene, CDR1 is KGHSH and CDR2 is LQKENI.

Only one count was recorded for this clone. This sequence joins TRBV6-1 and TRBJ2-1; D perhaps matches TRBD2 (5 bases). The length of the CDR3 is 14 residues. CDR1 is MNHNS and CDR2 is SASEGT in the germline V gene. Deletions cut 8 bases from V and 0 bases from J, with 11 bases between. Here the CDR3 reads CASRSSSSYNEQFF. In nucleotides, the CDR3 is TGTGCCAGCCGTTCTAGCTCCTCCTACAATGAGCAGTTCTTC.

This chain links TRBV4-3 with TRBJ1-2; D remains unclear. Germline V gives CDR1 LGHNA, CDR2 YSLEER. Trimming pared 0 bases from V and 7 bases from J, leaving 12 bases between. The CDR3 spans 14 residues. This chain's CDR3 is CASSQDRERPGYTF. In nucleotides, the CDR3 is TGCGCCAGCAGCCAAGACCGGGAGCGGCCTGGCTACACCTTC.